A selection of T cell receptor beta chains follows, all from one sample in a study of T cell repertoires in cytomegalovirus infection. TCRdb re-called the reads with MiXCR, one entry per CDR3 protein. The data hold 100,000 or so distinct CDR3 sequences, with 16% observed a single time. Material for sequencing was PBMCs. The source of these receptors is a human donor in good health (CMV status not recorded). Some clones in this sample may be carry-over from other donors' samples. Both conserved end residues are part of each CDR3. A D gene is named only where the DNA matches it firmly. Clone size is shown for a subset of rows, as once, few, many or a class of expanded clone.

V: TRBV30
size: .
J: TRBJ2-5
D: .
DNA: TGTGCCTGGTCCGGAGGCGTCACCCTCGGGTCCCAGTACTTC
CDR3: CAWSGGVTLGSQYF

V: TRBV29-1
size: once
J: TRBJ1-4
D: .
DNA: TGCAGCGTTGAAGGAGGGAGCAATGAAAAACTGTTTTTT
CDR3: CSVEGGSNEKLFF

V: TRBV6-6
size: many
J: TRBJ1-4
D: .
DNA: TGTGCCAGCAGAGGGGTGCCGGATGAAAAACTGTTTTTT
CDR3: CASRGVPDEKLFF

V: TRBV2
size: .
J: TRBJ2-7
D: TRBD1
DNA: TGTGCCAGCAGTCAAGACAGGGACGGATCTACAGTCGAGCAGTACTTC
CDR3: CASSQDRDGSTVEQYF

V: TRBV7-3
size: many
J: TRBJ1-1
D: .
DNA: TGTGCCAGCAGCTACTCAGGACAGATGAACACTGAAGCTTTCTTT
CDR3: CASSYSGQMNTEAFF

V: TRBV20-1
size: .
J: TRBJ1-1
D: TRBD1
DNA: TGCAGTGCTAGACAGGGGGACACTGAAGCTTTCTTT
CDR3: CSARQGDTEAFF

V: TRBV7-2
size: many
J: TRBJ1-1
D: .
DNA: TGTGCCAGCAGCTTAGCGCGGGACTGGAGTGAAGCTTTCTTT
CDR3: CASSLARDWSEAFF

V: TRBV7-6
size: many
J: TRBJ1-2
D: .
DNA: TGTGCCAGCAGCTTAGGGGGACGGTCTTCCGTTAACTATGGCTACACCTTC
CDR3: CASSLGGRSSVNYGYTF

V: TRBV7-2
size: medium-sized
J: TRBJ2-3
D: .
DNA: TGTGCCAGCAGCTTCGCGGCAGATACGCAGTATTTT
CDR3: CASSFAADTQYF

V: TRBV12-5
size: .
J: TRBJ2-1
D: .
DNA: TGTGCTAGTGAGGGGCCCGACGACGCCTCTCGGTTCTTC
CDR3: CASEGPDDASRFF

V: TRBV7-2
size: many
J: TRBJ2-7
D: .
DNA: TGTGCCAGCAGCTTAAGTTGGGGGGGGGGCATGGAGCAGTACTTC
CDR3: CASSLSWGGGMEQYF

V: TRBV7-3
size: .
J: TRBJ2-1
D: .
DNA: TGTGCCAGCAGCTTAACGTCCAGAGACAATGAGCAGTTCTTC
CDR3: CASSLTSRDNEQFF

V: TRBV7-2
size: many
J: TRBJ2-5
D: TRBD2
DNA: TGTGCCAGCAGCTTGGGACTAGCGGGGGAGACCCAGTACTTC
CDR3: CASSLGLAGETQYF

V: TRBV2
size: many
J: TRBJ1-1
D: .
DNA: TGTGCCAGCGGGACACCGAACACTGAAGCTTTCTTT
CDR3: CASGTPNTEAFF

V: TRBV4-2
size: many
J: TRBJ2-3
D: .
DNA: TGTGCCAGCAGCCAGGGACCCACAGATACGCAGTATTTT
CDR3: CASSQGPTDTQYF

V: TRBV27
size: medium-sized
J: TRBJ2-1
D: .
DNA: TGTGCCAGCCTCCCTATGGGCCCCCACTACAATGAGCAGTTCTTC
CDR3: CASLPMGPHYNEQFF

V: TRBV19
size: few
J: TRBJ2-1
D: .
DNA: TGTGCCAGTAGTATTACCGGGACCCTCGGCTCCTACAATGAGCAGTTCTTC
CDR3: CASSITGTLGSYNEQFF

V: TRBV29-1
size: .
J: TRBJ2-7
D: .
DNA: TGCAGCGTCCAACCGGGCGGATACGAGCAGTACTTC
CDR3: CSVQPGGYEQYF

V: TRBV5-1
size: few
J: TRBJ2-5
D: TRBD1
DNA: TGCGCCAGCAGCTTGGGGGACAGCCAAGAGACCCAGTACTTC
CDR3: CASSLGDSQETQYF

V: TRBV7-2
size: many
J: TRBJ2-5
D: .
DNA: TGTGCCAGCAGCCCCCCGGGGGCAACGGGTCAAGAGACCCAGTACTTC
CDR3: CASSPPGATGQETQYF

V: TRBV7-3
size: many
J: TRBJ1-1
D: .
DNA: TGTGCCAGCAACCTTAACGCCCAGGGGCCAGGCACTGAAGCTTTCTTT
CDR3: CASNLNAQGPGTEAFF

V: TRBV4-2
size: .
J: TRBJ2-3
D: TRBD2
DNA: TGTGCCAGCAGCCAAGATCGTTCGAGCGGGGGAGCCTTCACAGATACGCAGTATTTT
CDR3: CASSQDRSSGGAFTDTQYF

V: TRBV28
size: few
J: TRBJ1-6
D: TRBD1
DNA: TGTGCCAGCAGTTTCTACAGGGGGCAGTGGAATTCACCCCTCCACTTT
CDR3: CASSFYRGQWNSPLHF

V: TRBV20-1
size: many
J: TRBJ1-1
D: .
DNA: TGCAGTGCCACGATGGGGAACACGAACACTGAAGCTTTCTTT
CDR3: CSATMGNTNTEAFF

V: TRBV5-5
size: many
J: TRBJ2-5
D: .
DNA: TGTGCCAGCAGCCCGGCCCAGAGTCCCCGTGAGACCCAGTACTTC
CDR3: CASSPAQSPRETQYF

V: TRBV10-3
size: few
J: TRBJ1-2
D: .
DNA: TGTGCCATCACGGGCAGGGCGACTAACTATGGCTACACCTTC
CDR3: CAITGRATNYGYTF

V: TRBV2
size: few
J: TRBJ2-3
D: TRBD1
DNA: TGTGCCAGCCGCGGACAGGGAGCATCAGATACGCAGTATTTT
CDR3: CASRGQGASDTQYF

V: TRBV20-1
size: few
J: TRBJ2-1
D: TRBD1
DNA: TGCAGTGCTTGGGACAGGGTGGGCTACAATGAGCAGTTCTTC
CDR3: CSAWDRVGYNEQFF